A single sample gave rise to the 3 T cell receptor beta chains below, sequenced in a study of control samples from healthy donors and cancer patients. Sequencing was performed with immunoSEQ multiplex PCR; in TCRdb, only in-frame clones are kept and a portion is missing. This table has about 80,000 clones, 85% to 90% appearing once. Sequences were obtained from blood. These receptors were obtained from a woman in her sixties or seventies in good health.

The V and J genes are TRBV4-1 and TRBJ1-1; D is unclear. The CDR3 has 15 amino acids. With 0 bases removed from V and 1 base from J, the gap between germline ends came to 9 bases. The germline gives CDR1 MGHRA, CDR2 YSYEKL. The CDR3 sequence: CASSQDWRQNTEAFF. Here the CDR3 DNA reads TGCGCCAGCAGCCAAGATTGGAGGCAGAACACTGAAGCTTTCTTT.

The chain joins TRBV2 to TRBJ1-6; the D is unclear. The CDR3 has 14 residues. Trimming shortened V by 5 bases and J by 6 bases, and 11 bases separated the two germline ends. Germline loops: CDR1 SNHLY, CDR2 FYNNEI. The CDR3 loop reads CASSLGFLNSPLHF. The DNA of the CDR3 is TGTGCCAGCAGTTTGGGATTTCTTAATTCACCCCTCCACTTT.

This clone was recorded only once. The V call is TRBV5-1, the J call TRBJ2-7; TRBD2 matches at 8 bases. Per the germline V gene, CDR1 is SGHRS and CDR2 is YFSETQ. The V segment lost 3 bases and the J segment 2 bases; nucleotides outside the gene matches: 4. This CDR3 is 14 amino acids long. This chain's CDR3 is CASSSLAGTYEQYF. The DNA for the CDR3 is TGCGCCAGCAGCTCTCTAGCGGGTACCTACGAGCAGTACTTC.